This T cell receptor (beta chain) emerged from a study of molecular identifiers for immune sequencing clone quantification. Each CDR3 protein gets one entry after TCRdb re-called the PCR reads with MiXCR. Found here are a few hundred thousand distinct CDR3 sequences, about 26% of them singletons; the top ten hold around 0.79%. This CDR3 spans 16 amino acids. The trim removed 5 bases at V and 5 bases at J, leaving 14 bases unmatched. The germline gives CDR1 ENHRY, CDR2 SYGVKD. The source material was naive CD8+ T cells from blood, with Jurkat cell RNA spiked in. Subset given: FACS-sorted CD8+CD4-CCR7+CD45RA+ naive T cells. The clonotype comes from a human donor in good health. Some libraries in this study had Jurkat cell RNA spiked in. This chain uses TRBV10-3 with TRBJ2-5; 7 nucleotides match TRBD2. The CDR3 sequence is CAISPFERGVMETQYF. DNA for the CDR3: TGTGCCATCAGTCCCTTCGAGCGGGGAGTTATGGAGACCCAGTACTTC.